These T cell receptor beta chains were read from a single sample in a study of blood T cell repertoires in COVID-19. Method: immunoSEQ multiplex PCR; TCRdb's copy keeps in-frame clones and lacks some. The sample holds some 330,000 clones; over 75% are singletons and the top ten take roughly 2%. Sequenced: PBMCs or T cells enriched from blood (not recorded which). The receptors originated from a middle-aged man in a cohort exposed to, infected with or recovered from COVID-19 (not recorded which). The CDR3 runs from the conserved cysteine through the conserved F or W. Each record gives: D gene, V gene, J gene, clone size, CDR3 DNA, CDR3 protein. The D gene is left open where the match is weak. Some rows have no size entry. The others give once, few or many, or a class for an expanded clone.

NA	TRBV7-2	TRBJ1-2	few	TGTGCCAGCAGCTTGGGGGCCGCCAGCATCTATGGCTACACCTTC	CASSLGAASIYGYTF
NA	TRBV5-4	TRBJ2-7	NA	TGTGCCAGCAGCTTGGGTCGCGGCCGAAGGGGGGAGCAGTACTTC	CASSLGRGRRGEQYF
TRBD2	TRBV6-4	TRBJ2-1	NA	TGTGCCACCGGGACTAGCGGGGACTACAATGAGCAGTTCTTC	CATGTSGDYNEQFF
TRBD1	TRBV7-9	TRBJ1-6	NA	TGTGCCAGCAGCTTTCGGACAGGGAGGAATTCACCCCTCCACTTT	CASSFRTGRNSPLHF
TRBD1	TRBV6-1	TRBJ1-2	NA	TGTGCCAGCAGTGAATGGGGACAGGGGGCTAACTATGGCTACACCTTC	CASSEWGQGANYGYTF
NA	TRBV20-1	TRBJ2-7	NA	TGCAGTGCTAGTGTGAGCGCAAGCTCCTACGAGCAGTACTTC	CSASVSASSYEQYF
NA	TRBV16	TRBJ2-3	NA	TGTGCCAGCAGCCAACGATGGGGGCGCACAGATACGCAGTATTTT	CASSQRWGRTDTQYF
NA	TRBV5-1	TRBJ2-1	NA	TGCGCCAGCAGCTCCAGCGGGCCGCACAATGAGCAGTTCTTC	CASSSSGPHNEQFF
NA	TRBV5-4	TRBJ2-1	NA	TGTGCCAGCAGCTTGGGGGGCTGGTCCGCGAGCTCCTACAATGAGCAGTTCTTC	CASSLGGWSASSYNEQFF
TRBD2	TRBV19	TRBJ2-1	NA	TGTGCCAGTAGTGCCCAACCTAGCGGGAGGGGGTCCTACAATGAGCAGTTCTTC	CASSAQPSGRGSYNEQFF
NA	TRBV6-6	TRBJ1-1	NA	TGTGCCAGCAGTTATCAGGGCGAGAACACTGAAGCTTTCTTT	CASSYQGENTEAFF
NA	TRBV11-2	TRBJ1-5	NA	TGTGCCAGCAGCCGAGACAGTTATCAGCCCCAGCATTTT	CASSRDSYQPQHF
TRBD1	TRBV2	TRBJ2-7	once	TGTGCCAGCAGTGCCGACAGGGGATCCTACGAGCAGTACTTC	CASSADRGSYEQYF
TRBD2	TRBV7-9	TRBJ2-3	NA	TGTGCCAGCAGCTCACTTGGAGGGACTAGTGGCGGAGATACGCAGTATTTT	CASSSLGGTSGGDTQYF
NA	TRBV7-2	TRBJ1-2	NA	TGTGCCAGCAGCTTAGGGGCCCAGACAGTATTTAGTCGCTATGGCTACACCTTC	CASSLGAQTVFSRYGYTF
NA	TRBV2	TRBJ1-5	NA	TGTGCCAGCAGTGACCAGGGGTTCAAGCCCCAGCATTTT	CASSDQGFKPQHF
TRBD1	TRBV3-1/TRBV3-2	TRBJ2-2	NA	TGTGCCAGCAGCCTAGGACAGGGAAACACCGGGGAGCTGTTTTTT	CASSLGQGNTGELFF
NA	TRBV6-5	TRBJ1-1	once	TGTGCCAGCAGTTACTCGACAGCTATGAACACTGAAGCTTTCTTT	CASSYSTAMNTEAFF
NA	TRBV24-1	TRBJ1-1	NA	TGTGCCACCTCGTTAGGACAGCCGAACACTGAAGCTTTCTTT	CATSLGQPNTEAFF
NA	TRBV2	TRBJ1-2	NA	TGTGCCAGCAGTGTTGTAGGTCCCATCGAGGTTTACACCTTC	CASSVVGPIEVYTF
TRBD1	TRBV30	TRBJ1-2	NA	TGTGCCTGGAGTCGGGGGACAGGGGATGGCTACACCTTC	CAWSRGTGDGYTF
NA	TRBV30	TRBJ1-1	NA	TGTGCCTGGAGTCCCCCAAAAACTTTCTTT	CAWSPPKTFF
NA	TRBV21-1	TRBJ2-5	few	TGTGCCAGCAGCAAATTGGCGGGTCGAGAGACCCAGTACTTC	CASSKLAGRETQYF
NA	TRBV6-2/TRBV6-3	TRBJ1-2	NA	TGTGCCAGCAGTTCTTTGATGCGACAGCCCTATACTAACTATGGCTACACCTTC	CASSSLMRQPYTNYGYTF
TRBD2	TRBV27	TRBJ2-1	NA	TGTGCCAGCAGTTCCCCTTCGACTAGCAGTTACTACAATGAGCAGTTCTTC	CASSSPSTSSYYNEQFF
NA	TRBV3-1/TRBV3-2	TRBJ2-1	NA	TGTGCCAGCAGCCAAGCTAGGCGGGAGCAGTTCTTC	CASSQARREQFF
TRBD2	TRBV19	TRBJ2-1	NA	TGTGCCAGTAGTACTTCAGCGGGGGCGATGAATGAGCAGTTCTTC	CASSTSAGAMNEQFF
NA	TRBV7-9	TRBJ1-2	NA	TGTGCCAGCAGCTTAGGCCCTGAGTATGGCTATGGCTACACCTTC	CASSLGPEYGYGYTF
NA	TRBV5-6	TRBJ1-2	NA	TGTGCCAGCAGCTTTTCTGGGGGAGGGATATACTATGGCTACACCTTC	CASSFSGGGIYYGYTF
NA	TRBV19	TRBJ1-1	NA	TGTGCCAGTAGTATACGGTTGGACACTGAAGCTTTCTTT	CASSIRLDTEAFF
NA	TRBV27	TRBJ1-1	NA	TGTGCCAGCAGTTTCAGGGCTTTGGGCACTGAAGCTTTCTTT	CASSFRALGTEAFF
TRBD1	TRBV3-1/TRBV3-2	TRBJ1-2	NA	TGTGCCAGCAGCCAAGGGGACAGGGGGCTTCGGGGCTACACCTTC	CASSQGDRGLRGYTF
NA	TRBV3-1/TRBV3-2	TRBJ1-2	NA	TGTGCCAGCAGCTCAACAGGGAATGGCTACACCTTC	CASSSTGNGYTF
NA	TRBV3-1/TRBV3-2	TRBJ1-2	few	TGTGCCAGCAGCCAAGTCGGGGGGAACTATAACGGCTACACCTTC	CASSQVGGNYNGYTF
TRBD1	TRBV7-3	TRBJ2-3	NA	TGTGCCAGCAGCGTGACCGCCGGGACAGGGTACACAGATACGCAGTATTTT	CASSVTAGTGYTDTQYF
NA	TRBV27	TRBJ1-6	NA	TGTGCCAGCAGTTCTACCCGGGTGACCTATAATTCACCCCTCCACTTT	CASSSTRVTYNSPLHF
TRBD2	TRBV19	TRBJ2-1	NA	TGTGCCAGTTTGAGCGGGAGTCTTGGCGATGAGCAGTTCTTC	CASLSGSLGDEQFF
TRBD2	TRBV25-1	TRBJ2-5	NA	TGTGCCAGCAGTGAGCGGGAGGGCCTGCGCGAGACCCAGTACTTC	CASSEREGLRETQYF
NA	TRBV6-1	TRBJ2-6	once	TGTGCCAGCAGTGAAGATTTGAGAGGGCGCCCTGGGGCCAACGTCCTGACTTTC	CASSEDLRGRPGANVLTF
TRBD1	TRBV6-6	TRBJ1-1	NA	TGTGCCAGCAGCCCCCTTAGACAGGGTTCCACTGAAGCTTTCTTT	CASSPLRQGSTEAFF
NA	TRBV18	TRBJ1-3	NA	TGTGCCAGCTCACCACTAGGGGACTCTGGAAACACCATATATTTT	CASSPLGDSGNTIYF